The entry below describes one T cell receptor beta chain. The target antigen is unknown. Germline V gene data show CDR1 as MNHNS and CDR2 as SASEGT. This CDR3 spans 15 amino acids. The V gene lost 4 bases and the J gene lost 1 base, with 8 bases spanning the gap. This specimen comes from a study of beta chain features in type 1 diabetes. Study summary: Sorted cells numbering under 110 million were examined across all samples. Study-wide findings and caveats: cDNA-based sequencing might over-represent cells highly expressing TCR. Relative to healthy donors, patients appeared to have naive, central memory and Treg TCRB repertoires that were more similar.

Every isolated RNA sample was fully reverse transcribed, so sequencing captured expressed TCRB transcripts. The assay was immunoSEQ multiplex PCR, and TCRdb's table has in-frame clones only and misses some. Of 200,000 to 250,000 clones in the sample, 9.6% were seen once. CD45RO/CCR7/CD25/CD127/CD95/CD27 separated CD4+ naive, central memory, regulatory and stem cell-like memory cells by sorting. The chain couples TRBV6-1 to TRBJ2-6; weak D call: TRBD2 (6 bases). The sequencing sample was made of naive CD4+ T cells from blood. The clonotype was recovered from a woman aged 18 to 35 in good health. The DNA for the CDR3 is TGTGCCAGCAGTGTCGGGGGTTCTGGGGCCAACGTCCTGACTTTC. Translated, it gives CASSVGGSGANVLTF.